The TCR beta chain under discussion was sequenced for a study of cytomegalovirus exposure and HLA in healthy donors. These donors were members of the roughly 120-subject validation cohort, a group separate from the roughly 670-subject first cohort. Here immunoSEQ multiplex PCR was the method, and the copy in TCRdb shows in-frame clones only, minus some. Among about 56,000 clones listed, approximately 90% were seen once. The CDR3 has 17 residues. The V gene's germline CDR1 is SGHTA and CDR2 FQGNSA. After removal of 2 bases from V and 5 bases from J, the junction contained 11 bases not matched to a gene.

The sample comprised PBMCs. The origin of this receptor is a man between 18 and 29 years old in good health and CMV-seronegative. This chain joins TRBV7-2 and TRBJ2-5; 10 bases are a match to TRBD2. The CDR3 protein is CASSLYPPGTSVETQYF. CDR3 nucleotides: TGTGCCAGCAGCTTATACCCCCCCGGGACTAGCGTCGAGACCCAGTACTTC.